A selection of T cell receptor beta chains follows, all from one sample in a study of long-term antiretroviral therapy in people with HIV. Profiled with immunoSEQ multiplex PCR; TCRdb holds only in-frame clones, not every one. The profile covers more than 35,000 clones, with nearly 95% appearing a single time and approximately 2.5% taken by the ten largest. This material consisted of unsorted PBMCs, taken 3.7 years after starting antiretroviral therapy. Source of these receptors: a woman aged 50 to 65 with HIV. CDR3s include the opening cysteine and the closing phenylalanine or tryptophan. Part of the rows lack a size; the others show once, few, many or a class for expanded clones.

j_call,clone_size,v_call,cdr3_aa
TRBJ2-7,NA,TRBV14,CASSQDLRAEQYF
TRBJ2-7,NA,TRBV7-9,CASSLARNRRSDEQYF
TRBJ1-4,NA,TRBV29-1,CSVQGAVNEKLFF
TRBJ1-3,NA,TRBV30,CAWSPTRGAGNTIYF
TRBJ2-7,NA,TRBV2,CASLRDRVLFEQYF
TRBJ1-1,NA,TRBV11-2,CASSRFQGSSEAFF
TRBJ2-7,NA,TRBV4-2,CASSLSLDKPPHEQYF
TRBJ1-2,NA,TRBV10-3,CAIRSGGLGYTF
TRBJ1-1,NA,TRBV7-3,CASSLGSGENTEAFF
TRBJ2-7,NA,TRBV27,CASSPNPLAGAAQLYEQYF
TRBJ1-5,once,TRBV5-8,CASSRGQPQHF
TRBJ2-7,NA,TRBV20-1,CSASEGYEQYF
TRBJ2-2,NA,TRBV18,CASSPQGGELFF
TRBJ2-7,NA,TRBV7-9,CASSLAQLRVEQYF
TRBJ1-3,once,TRBV19,CASADRAAGNTIYF
TRBJ1-1,NA,TRBV28,CASRVYTEAFF
TRBJ2-5,NA,TRBV29-1,CSVLGQRERQETQYF
TRBJ1-4,NA,TRBV6-6,CASSYGGWEKLFF
TRBJ2-1,NA,TRBV19,CASSTLTGGYNEQFF